This T cell receptor (beta chain) was documented in a study of regulatory T cells in long-lasting Graves disease. This clonotype was picked up many times. CDR3 length: 14 amino acids. V lost 8 bases, J lost 8 bases, and 18 bases lay in between. Germline lookup yields CDR1 SNHLY and CDR2 FYNNEI. In building TCR beta libraries, iRepertoire HTBI primers were used together with Arm-PCR of CDR3 regions. TCRdb itself ran the multiplex PCR reads through MiXCR, one entry per CDR3 protein. The data contain over 450,000 distinct CDR3 sequences, around a fifth of them singletons. Stated time point: persistent/refractory GD, antithyroid drugs over 5 years with positive TRAb. RNA extracted from PBMCs served as the sequencing template.

V and J are TRBV2 and TRBJ1-4, with D perhaps matching TRBD1 (5 bases). This specimen was peripheral blood mononuclear cells (PBMCs), taken when the disease was refractory, from a patient treated with antithyroid drugs. The sequence came from a female donor with Graves disease. DNA of the CDR3: TGTGCCAGCGGCTCTGACAGCTTCGGGGAAAAACTGTTTTTT. This sequence encodes CASGSDSFGEKLFF.